This T cell receptor beta chain derives from a study of beta chain features in type 1 diabetes. Study-wide findings and caveats: A closer apparent resemblance between naive, central memory and Treg TCRB repertoires was seen in patients than in healthy donors. A pattern of fewer insertions and more deletions at VDJ junctions was seen in type 1 diabetes patients. Shorter TCRB CDR3s, moderately but significantly so, marked every one of the four CD4+ subsets in Type 1 diabetes patients. PCR might pick shorter templates more often, in the same way for patients and controls.

All of the sorted populations showed purity greater than 98%. The entirety of the isolated RNA underwent reverse transcription, so expressed TCRB transcripts were sequenced. Clones were sequenced by immunoSEQ multiplex PCR, and TCRdb holds only the in-frame ones, with some missing. The table includes more than 300,000 clones, around 9.6% detected once. Remarks on this clone: Its specificity is not known.

The CDR3 covers 12 residues. CDR1 SQVTM and CDR2 ANQGSEA come from the germline V gene. V was clipped by 3 bases and J by 3 bases, with 9 bases between them. The receptor comes from a man aged 25-45 years with type 1 diabetes. The sample consisted of central memory CD4+ T cells from blood. The chain links TRBV29-1 to TRBJ2-7, with D possibly TRBD2 on 6 matching bases. The DNA of the CDR3 is TGCAGCGTTGAGGGACTTCGCTACGAGCAGTACTTC. Protein product: CSVEGLRYEQYF.